The clone carrying this T cell receptor (beta chain) was detected a few times. These data originate in a study of T cells in Graves' hyperthyroidism and ophthalmopathy. RNA transcripts gave rise to amplified TCR beta CDR3 regions. HTBI primers were used for first-round RT-PCR of the TCR CDR3. In TCRdb, the multiplex PCR reads were re-called with MiXCR into one record per CDR3 protein. Of hundreds of thousands of distinct CDR3 sequences in the sample, 11% to 15% were seen once. Germline-derived CDR1 and CDR2 are MNHEY and SVGAGI. The CDR3 runs 15 residues. V lost 2 bases to trimming and J lost 1 base, with 10 bases between them. The study enrolled patients aged 18 to 65 with newly diagnosed hyperthyroidism of under 2 months' duration. Fresh peripheral blood, approximately 10 ml, was the source of the PBMCs.

The sequenced sample consisted of blood. This chain connects TRBV6-5 to TRBJ2-3; D unresolved. This clonotype was obtained from a woman aged 25 to 45 with Graves' hyperthyroidism. The CDR3 loop reads CASSYRATGTDTQYF. DNA for the CDR3: TGTGCCAGCAGTTACCGCGCCACGGGCACAGATACGCAGTATTTT.